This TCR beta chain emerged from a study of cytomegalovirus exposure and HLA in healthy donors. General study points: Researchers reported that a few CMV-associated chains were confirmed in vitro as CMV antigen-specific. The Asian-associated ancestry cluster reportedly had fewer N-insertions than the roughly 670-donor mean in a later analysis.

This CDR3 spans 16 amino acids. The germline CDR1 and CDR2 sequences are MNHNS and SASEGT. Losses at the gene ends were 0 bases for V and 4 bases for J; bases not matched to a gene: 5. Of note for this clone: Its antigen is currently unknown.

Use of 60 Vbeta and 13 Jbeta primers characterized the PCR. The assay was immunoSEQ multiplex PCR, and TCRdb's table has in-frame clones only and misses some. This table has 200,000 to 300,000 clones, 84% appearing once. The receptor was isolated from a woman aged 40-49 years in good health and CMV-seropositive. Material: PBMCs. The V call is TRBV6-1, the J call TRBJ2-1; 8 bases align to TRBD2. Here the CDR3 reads CASSEAFSGVYNEQFF. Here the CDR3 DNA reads TGTGCCAGCAGTGAAGCCTTTAGCGGGGTTTACAATGAGCAGTTCTTC.